This TCR beta chain appears in the sequencing data of a study of T cells in Graves' hyperthyroidism and ophthalmopathy. Turning to this clonotype: What it binds is not known.

For Graves' hyperthyroidism to be stable, ophthalmopathy could not progress within 18 months. Clinical symptoms, serum thyroxine, TRAb, thyroid ultrasound and orbital computed tomography informed diagnoses. TCR beta CDR3 sequences were amplified from RNA transcripts. The HTBI set primed first-round TCR CDR3 RT-PCR. TCRdb ran MiXCR on the multiplex PCR reads and lists one entry per CDR3 protein. The sample holds under 700,000 distinct CDR3 sequences; 46% are singletons and the top ten take nearly 8.5%. Study-wide findings and caveats: Appearing also in blood were most of the thyroid clonotypes expanded above 0.001. The model made its ophthalmopathy prediction, and onset followed a median approximately 6 months later.

From germline, CDR1 is SGHDN and CDR2 FVKESK. CDR3 length: 16 amino acids. Deletions cut 1 base from V and 1 base from J, with 12 bases between. The receptor was isolated from a woman between 18 and 29 years old with Graves' hyperthyroidism. Sequencing was carried out using peripheral blood or thyroid tissue (not recorded which). V usage is TRBV14 and J usage is TRBJ2-3; D is possibly TRBD1 (6 bases). The CDR3 reads CASSQVQGRGTDTQYF. The CDR3, as DNA: TGTGCCAGCAGCCAAGTCCAGGGGCGAGGCACAGATACGCAGTATTTT.